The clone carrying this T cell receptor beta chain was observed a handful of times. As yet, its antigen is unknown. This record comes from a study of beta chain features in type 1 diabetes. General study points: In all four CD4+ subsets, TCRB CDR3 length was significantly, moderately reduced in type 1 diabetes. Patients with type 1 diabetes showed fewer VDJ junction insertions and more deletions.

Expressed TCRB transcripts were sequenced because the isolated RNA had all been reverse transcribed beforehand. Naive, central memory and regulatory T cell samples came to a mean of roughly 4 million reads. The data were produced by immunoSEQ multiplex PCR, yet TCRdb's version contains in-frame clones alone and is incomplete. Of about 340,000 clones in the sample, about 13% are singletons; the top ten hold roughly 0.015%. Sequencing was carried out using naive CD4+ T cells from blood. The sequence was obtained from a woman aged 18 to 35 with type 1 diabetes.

This chain's CDR3 is CASRRGTERAFF. CDR3 in DNA: TGTGCCAGCAGGCGGGGAACGGAGAGAGCTTTCTTT. The chain employs TRBV6-5 and TRBJ1-1; D uncertain. Germline-derived CDR1 and CDR2 are MNHEY and SVGAGI. V shed 6 bases and J shed 10 bases, with 15 bases lying between them. This CDR3 contains 12 residues.